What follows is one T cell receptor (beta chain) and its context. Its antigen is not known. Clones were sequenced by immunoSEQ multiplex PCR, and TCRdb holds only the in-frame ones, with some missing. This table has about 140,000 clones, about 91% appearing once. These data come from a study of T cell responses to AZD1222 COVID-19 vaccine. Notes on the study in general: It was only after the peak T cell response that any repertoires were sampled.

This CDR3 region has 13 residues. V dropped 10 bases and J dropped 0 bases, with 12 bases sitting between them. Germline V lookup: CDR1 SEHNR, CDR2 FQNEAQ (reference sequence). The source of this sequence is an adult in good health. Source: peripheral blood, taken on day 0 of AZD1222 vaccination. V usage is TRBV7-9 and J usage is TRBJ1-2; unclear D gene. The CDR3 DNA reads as TGTGCCATCCAGCGGGGAACTAACTATGGCTACACCTTC. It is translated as CAIQRGTNYGYTF.